This TCR beta chain was sequenced in a study of T cell repertoires in ileal Crohn's disease. As for the study in general: Thiopurines (around eleven) or anti-TNF agents (around 17) were given postoperatively to about half. M0 samples are biopsies from inflamed ileum in the resection specimen. Study outcomes and limitations: Every patient over 26.8% clonality showed endoscopic recurrence.

A word on this clone: The antigen remains undetermined.

The data were produced by immunoSEQ multiplex PCR, yet TCRdb's version contains in-frame clones alone and is incomplete. This table has fewer than 6,000 clones, about 80% appearing once. Time point noted: inflamed ileum from the surgical specimen. Eligibility required adulthood, ileal or ileocolonic Crohn's disease and indicated ileocolonic resection. This receptor was taken from an adult with Crohn's disease. The sequenced material came from ileal tissue.

Here the CDR3 DNA reads TGTGCCACCTTGGCGCCTAGCGGATCTTACGAGCAGTACTTC. This sequence encodes CATLAPSGSYEQYF. V is TRBV28 and J is TRBJ2-7, with 7 bases fitting TRBD2. Germline V lookup: CDR1 MDHEN, CDR2 SYDVKM. Trimming took 10 bases from V and 4 from J; bases not matched to a gene: 13. CDR3 size: 14 residues.